The 8 T cell receptor beta chains in this list originate from one sample, sequenced in a study of blood T cell repertoires in COVID-19. TCRdb's copy holds only in-frame clones and misses some; the assay was immunoSEQ multiplex PCR. The sample lists under 200,000 clones, approximately 86% occurring once. Sequences were obtained from peripheral blood. The origin of the receptors is a woman older than 75 with COVID-19, enrolled during active disease.

The genes are TRBV3-1 (or the pseudogene TRBV3-2) and TRBJ1-2; D is unclear. V lost 2 bases, J lost 4 bases, and 32 bases lay in between. The CDR3 contains 21 residues. Germline V gene data show CDR1 as LGHDT and CDR2 as YNNKEL (reference sequence). As DNA, the CDR3 is TGTGCCAGCAGCCAAAGTCGGGCGGGTGAGCCACCCAAGGAAGATTTCTATGGCTACACCTTC. This codes for CASSQSRAGEPPKEDFYGYTF.

This clone was recorded once. The gene calls are TRBV18 and TRBJ1-5, with TRBD1 identical over 11 bases. CDR3 size: 13 residues. Germline-derived CDR1 and CDR2 are KGHSH and LQKENI. Trimming at V came to 6 bases and at J to 7 bases, leaving 2 bases not matched to a gene. This chain's CDR3 is CASSRDRGQPQHF. The CDR3 region has the DNA TGTGCCAGCTCTAGGGACAGGGGGCAGCCCCAGCATTTT.

The chain recombines TRBV5-6 with TRBJ2-5; D possibly corresponds to TRBD2 (5 bases). V dropped 4 bases and J dropped 5 bases, with 18 bases sitting between them. CDR3 length: 15 residues. Germline V gene sequence: CDR1 SGHDT, CDR2 YYEEEE. The chain's CDR3 is CASSRTPQTRETQYF. DNA for the CDR3: TGTGCCAGCAGCCGCACACCACAAACTAGGGAGACCCAGTACTTC. The full variable domain, its missing parts supplied by reference TRBV5-6 and TRBJ2-5, is DAGVTQSPTHLIKTRGQQVTLRCSPKSGHDTVSWYQQALGQGPQFIFQYYEEEERQRGNFPDRFSGHQFPNYSSELNVNALLLGDSALYLCASSRTPQTRETQYFGPGTRLLVL.

The chain carries TRBV7-2 and TRBJ2-1; no definite D call. Germline V gene lookup returns CDR1 SGHTA and CDR2 FQGNSA. Trimming shortened V by 4 bases and J by 2 bases, and 6 bases separated the two germline ends. The CDR3 runs to 13 residues. This chain's CDR3 is CASSSYTYNEQFF. The CDR3 nucleotides read TGTGCCAGCAGCTCATACACCTACAATGAGCAGTTCTTC.

This rearrangement joins TRBV3-1 (or the pseudogene TRBV3-2) to TRBJ1-1, with 7 positions matching TRBD1. Germline assignment: CDR1 LGHDT and CDR2 YNNKEL (reference sequence). J lost 6 bases, V lost 5 bases, and 3 bases had no gene match. The CDR3 consists of 12 residues. The CDR3 DNA sequence: TGTGCCAGCAGCTCCGGGACAGCTGAAGCTTTCTTT. Its protein is CASSSGTAEAFF.

V and J are TRBV28 and TRBJ1-4, with D possibly TRBD1 on 5 matching bases. The CDR3 length is 15 residues. V was cut by 10 bases and J by 3 bases, with 18 bases left in between. The germline gives CDR1 MDHEN, CDR2 SYDVKM. CDR3 sequence: CATRASGSANEKLFF. DNA of the CDR3: TGTGCCACCAGGGCCTCAGGGTCGGCTAATGAAAAACTGTTTTTT.

This clone occurred once. The genes are TRBV19 and TRBJ1-2; 10 nucleotides match TRBD1. Trimming took 8 bases from V and 8 from J; bases not matched to a gene: 5. Germline CDR1 reads LNHDA; CDR2 reads SQIVND (reference sequence). The CDR3 is 12 residues long. The CDR3 region is CASRQGAGGYTF. The CDR3 DNA sequence: TGTGCCAGTCGACAGGGGGCGGGAGGCTACACCTTC.

A single count supports this clone. The CDR3 region has the DNA TGTGCCAGCGATGTGCAGGGCCAGGGTGAGCAGTTCTTC. As protein: CASDVQGQGEQFF. The chain has TRBV7-9 and TRBJ2-1; D perhaps matches TRBD1 (5 bases). The CDR3 length is 13 residues. Germline-derived CDR1 and CDR2 are SEHNR and FQNEAQ (reference sequence). The V end lost 8 bases, the J end lost 9 bases, and 17 bases lay between the germline ends.